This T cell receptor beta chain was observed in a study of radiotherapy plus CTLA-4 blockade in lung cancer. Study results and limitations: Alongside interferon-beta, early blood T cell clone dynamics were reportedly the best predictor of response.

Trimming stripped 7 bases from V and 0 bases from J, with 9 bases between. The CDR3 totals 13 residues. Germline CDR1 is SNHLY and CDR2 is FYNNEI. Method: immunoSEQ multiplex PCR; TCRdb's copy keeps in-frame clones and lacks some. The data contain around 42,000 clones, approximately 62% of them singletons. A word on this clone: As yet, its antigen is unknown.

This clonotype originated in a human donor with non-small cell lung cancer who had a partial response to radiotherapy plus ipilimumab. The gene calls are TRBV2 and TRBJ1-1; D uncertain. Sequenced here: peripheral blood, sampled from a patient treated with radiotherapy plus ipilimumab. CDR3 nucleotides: TGTGCCAGCAAACTTCAGGTGAACACTGAAGCTTTCTTT. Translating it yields CASKLQVNTEAFF.